The 13 T cell receptor beta chains presented below share a single source sample, sequenced in a study of OX40 agonist ivuxolimab in advanced cancers. Profiled with immunoSEQ multiplex PCR; TCRdb holds only in-frame clones, not every one. The sample consists of 50,000 to 65,000 clones, nearly 90% of them appearing once. This material consisted of CD4+ or CD8+ T cells sorted from blood, taken in a trial of the OX40 agonist ivuxolimab. These TCRs come from an adult with an advanced solid tumor such as melanoma, head and neck, liver or kidney cancer.

This chain links TRBV28 with TRBJ1-5; possibly TRBD1 for D (6 bases). Per germline, CDR1 MDHEN and CDR2 SYDVKM. V was pared by 5 bases and J by 9 bases, with 20 bases between. CDR3 size: 15 residues. CDR3 amino acids: CASSLPGGLVGPQHF. The CDR3 DNA follows: TGTGCCAGCAGTCTTCCGGGGGGCCTGGTTGGGCCCCAGCATTTT.

The CDR3 protein is CAWSVRTGNQPQHF. In nucleotides, the CDR3 is TGTGCCTGGAGTGTACGGACAGGCAATCAGCCCCAGCATTTT. The genes are TRBV30 and TRBJ1-5; D perhaps matches TRBD1 (6 bases). V gave up 0 bases and J gave up 2 bases, with 8 bases separating them. The CDR3 length is 14 residues. Germline CDR1 is GTSNPN and CDR2 is SVGIG (reference sequence).

This clone was picked up one time. The chain links TRBV6-5 to TRBJ1-5; D is undetermined. V was clipped by 5 bases and J by 0 bases, with 11 bases between them. Germline loops: CDR1 MNHEY, CDR2 SVGAGI. The CDR3 spans 15 residues. This chain's CDR3 is CASSHYGDSNQPQHF. CDR3 bases: TGTGCCAGCAGTCACTACGGGGATAGCAATCAGCCCCAGCATTTT.

The gene calls are TRBV2 and TRBJ1-4, with 7 nucleotides matching TRBD1. The V gene's germline CDR1 is SNHLY and CDR2 FYNNEI. The CDR3 has 15 amino acids. J lost 5 bases, V lost 8 bases, and 11 bases had no gene match. The CDR3 DNA reads TGTGCCAGCGGACCGACAGGGAATCTCAATGAAAAACTGTTTTTT. This codes for CASGPTGNLNEKLFF.

The V gene is TRBV6-1, the J gene TRBJ2-7; possibly TRBD2 for D (6 bases). The germline gives CDR1 MNHNS, CDR2 SASEGT. Deletions cut 6 bases from V and 1 base from J, with 10 bases between. The CDR3 has 13 residues. CDR3 in amino acids: CASRVGGSYEQYF. DNA for the CDR3: TGTGCCAGCAGGGTCGGGGGTTCCTACGAGCAGTACTTC.

This chain connects TRBV25-1 to TRBJ1-6; no definite D call. V lost 1 base to trimming and J lost 3 bases, with 4 bases between them. CDR1 MGHDK and CDR2 SYGVNS come from the germline V gene. The CDR3 is 14 residues long. Here the CDR3 DNA reads TGTGCCAGCAGTGAATCGGGCTATAATTCACCCCTCCACTTT. It yields the protein CASSESGYNSPLHF.

The chain carries TRBV28 and TRBJ2-7, with TRBD1 matching 9 bases. The germline gives CDR1 MDHEN, CDR2 SYDVKM. V lost 3 bases to trimming and J lost 5 bases; unmatched junction nucleotides: 11. The CDR3 covers 16 residues. The CDR3, as DNA: TGTGCCAGCAGTTTTATCACGACAGGGGGTAGGAACGAGCAGTACTTC. The encoded protein is CASSFITTGGRNEQYF.

This clone was seen a single time. The chain combines TRBV19 with TRBJ1-2, with a weak D call TRBD1 (6 bases). Per the germline V gene, CDR1 is LNHDA and CDR2 is SQIVND (reference sequence). The CDR3 has 15 residues. Trimming cost V 3 bases and J 1 base, with 12 bases left between them. CDR3 DNA: TGTGCCAGTAGTATCAAAGGGGGAGGTAACTATGGCTACACCTTC. Residues: CASSIKGGGNYGYTF.

V is TRBV5-5 and J is TRBJ1-2, with D unclear. Germline-derived CDR1 and CDR2 are SGHKS and YYEKEE (reference sequence). The length of the CDR3 is 14 residues. V was pared by 2 bases and J by 3 bases, with 11 bases between. CDR3 coding DNA: TGTGCCAGCAGCTTCGGTAGCCAGGACTATGGCTACACCTTC. As protein: CASSFGSQDYGYTF.

J is TRBJ2-2 and V is TRBV5-4; 7 positions match TRBD2. The CDR3 has 16 amino acids. V shed 4 bases and J 5 bases; nucleotides not matched to a gene: 11. From germline, CDR1 is SGHNT and CDR2 YYREEE (reference sequence). This CDR3 reads CASSAHSGPGTGELFF. The CDR3 DNA is TGTGCCAGCAGCGCGCATAGCGGGCCGGGGACCGGGGAGCTGTTTTTT.

The genes are TRBV27 and TRBJ1-4, with D tentatively TRBD1 (5 bases). The V end lost 5 bases, the J end lost 0 bases, and 13 bases lay between the germline ends. CDR1 is MNHEY, CDR2 SMNVEV, per germline (reference sequence). This CDR3 comprises 16 residues. The CDR3 sequence is CASSPTRGTTNEKLFF. The CDR3 DNA reads as TGTGCCAGCAGTCCGACGCGGGGGACAACTAATGAAAAACTGTTTTTT. Filled out from reference TRBV27 and TRBJ1-4, the complete variable domain reads EAQVTQNPRYLITVTGKKLTVTCSQNMNHEYMSWYRQDPGLGLRQIYYSMNVEVTDKGDVPEGYKVSRKEKRNFPLILESPSPNQTSLYFCASSPTRGTTNEKLFFGSGTQLSVL.

The V gene is TRBV6-5, the J gene TRBJ1-4, with D perhaps matching TRBD1 (5 bases). The CDR3 is 15 residues long. Germline CDR1 MNHEY, CDR2 SVGAGI. V shed 6 bases and J shed 8 bases, with 19 bases lying between them. The CDR3 loop reads CASRLNRTPPEKLFF. The CDR3 nucleotides read TGTGCCAGCAGGCTTAACAGGACTCCTCCGGAAAAACTGTTTTTT.

The chain links TRBV6-1 to TRBJ2-3; no definite D call. There are 16 residues in the CDR3. V lost 4 bases and J lost 0, with 14 bases in between. Germline V gives CDR1 MNHNS, CDR2 SASEGT. CDR3 DNA sequence: TGTGCCAGCAGTGGAAGACAAGCCGCTAGCACAGATACGCAGTATTTT. Translating gives CASSGRQAASTDTQYF.